This T cell receptor (beta chain) was identified in a study of cytomegalovirus exposure and HLA in healthy donors. PCR used 60 Vbeta primers and 13 Jbeta primers. TCRdb keeps only in-frame clones here, not all; method: immunoSEQ multiplex PCR. The sample lists about 140,000 clones, just over 70% seen once, with 1.6% in the top ten. Notes on the study in general: An Asian-associated ancestry cluster reportedly showed fewer N-insertions than the roughly 600-donor mean in a later analysis. Several top significant clusters appeared, in a later analysis, to be linked to common viral pathogens.

Turning to this clone: Its antigen is unknown.

V trimming: 9 bases; J trimming: 8 bases; junction bases outside the gene matches: 18. Germline-derived CDR1 and CDR2 are MGHDK and SYGVNS. The CDR3 sequence is 16 residues long. V and J are TRBV25-1 and TRBJ2-1, with TRBD1 matching over 8 bases. What was sequenced was PBMCs. The receptor was derived from a woman in her 30s in good health and CMV-seronegative. DNA of the CDR3: TGTGCCAGTGGTCCCCAGGCAGGGGGCATATCAGATGAGCAGTTCTTC. This translates into CASGPQAGGISDEQFF.